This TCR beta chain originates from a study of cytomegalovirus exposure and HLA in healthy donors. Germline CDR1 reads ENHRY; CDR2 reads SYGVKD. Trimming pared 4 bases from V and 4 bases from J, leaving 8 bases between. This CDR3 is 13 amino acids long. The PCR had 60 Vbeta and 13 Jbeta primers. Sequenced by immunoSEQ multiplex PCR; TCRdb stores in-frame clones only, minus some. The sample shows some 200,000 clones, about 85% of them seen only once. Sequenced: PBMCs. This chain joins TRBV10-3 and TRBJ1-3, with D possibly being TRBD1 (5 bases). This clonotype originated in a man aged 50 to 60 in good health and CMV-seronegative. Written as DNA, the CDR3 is TGTGCCATCAGTGGGACAACCGGAAACACCATATATTTT. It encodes CAISGTTGNTIYF.